The 25 T cell receptor beta chains below were found in one sample sequenced in a study of shared clonotypes between healthy human individuals. Profiling relied on immunoSEQ multiplex PCR, and the TCRdb table lists in-frame clones only, not all of them. The sample consists of hundreds of thousands of clones, 92% of them appearing once. Positive CCR7 selection of CD45RO-negative cells yielded the naive CD8 cells, and terminally differentiated effector memory CD45RA+ cells were excluded. The sequenced sample consisted of naive CD8+ T cells sorted from blood. The receptors originated from a man between 25 and 39 years old in good health.

This clone was counted a single time. The V gene is TRBV29-1, the J gene TRBJ2-3; no clear D. V lost 0 bases to trimming and J lost 6 bases, with 4 bases between them. CDR1 is SQVTM, CDR2 ANQGSEA, per germline. This CDR3 has 11 amino acids. This CDR3 is CSVEDVDTQYF. As DNA, the CDR3 is TGCAGCGTTGAAGATGTCGATACGCAGTATTTT.

The chain carries TRBV5-1 and TRBJ2-5; 7 positions match TRBD2. The ends lost 7 bases at V and 3 bases at J; junction bases unmatched: 9. The CDR3 length is 14 residues. Germline V gene lookup returns CDR1 SGHRS and CDR2 YFSETQ. CDR3 in DNA: TGCGCCAGCGTGAGAGCGGGGCTTGAAGAGACCCAGTACTTC. It specifies CASVRAGLEETQYF.

This chain connects TRBV11-2 to TRBJ2-7, with D possibly called TRBD1 or TRBD2 (5 bases each). The V and J ends lost 0 bases and 1 base respectively, with 16 bases between them. This CDR3 is 17 amino acids long. Germline CDR1 and CDR2: SGHAT and FQNNGV. The CDR3 coding sequence is TGTGCCAGCAGCTTAGATATTGGGGGACCGCTTTCCTACGAGCAGTACTTC. Residues: CASSLDIGGPLSYEQYF.

The chain links TRBV27 to TRBJ2-1; 11 nucleotides line up with TRBD2. The CDR3 extends over 15 amino acids. V shed 3 bases and J 9 bases; nucleotides not matched to a gene: 7. Germline lookup yields CDR1 MNHEY and CDR2 SMNVEV (reference sequence). The CDR3 DNA reads as TGTGCCAGCAGTTTGATGGACGGGACTAGCGGTGAGCAGTTCTTC. It encodes CASSLMDGTSGEQFF.

This rearrangement joins TRBV27 to TRBJ2-1, with D tentatively TRBD1 (6 bases). The V gene lost 4 bases and the J gene lost 7 bases, with 14 bases spanning the gap. The CDR3 extends over 14 amino acids. Germline V lookup: CDR1 MNHEY, CDR2 SMNVEV (reference sequence). CDR3 amino acids: CASSSLRGYNEQFF. The CDR3, as DNA: TGTGCCAGCAGTTCCCTAAGGGGGTATAATGAGCAGTTCTTC.

This chain uses TRBV28 with TRBJ2-4; 9 bases fit TRBD1. This CDR3 comprises 16 residues. Per the germline V gene, CDR1 is MDHEN and CDR2 is SYDVKM. V shed 6 bases and J 7 bases; nucleotides not matched to a gene: 13. The CDR3 coding sequence is TGTGCCAGCAGCCGGGACAGGGAAAGCGCCGCTAACATTCAGTACTTC. Residues: CASSRDRESAANIQYF.

This chain uses TRBV6-5 with TRBJ1-1, with a tentative D call TRBD1 (5 bases). Trimming shortened V by 3 bases and J by 3 bases, and 14 bases separated the two germline ends. The CDR3 runs to 15 residues. Germline V gene data show CDR1 as MNHEY and CDR2 as SVGAGI. CDR3 bases: TGTGCCAGCAGTTATAGGGGCCAAGTGTACACTGAAGCTTTCTTT. Translating gives CASSYRGQVYTEAFF.

As concerns this clone: The conserved closing phenylalanine or tryptophan is absent in this CDR3, likely reflecting a read error. Because the CDR3's place on the DNA is in doubt, the DNA is left out and the CDR3 is given as listed by TCRdb. The rearrangement links TRBV25-1 to TRBJ2-3; TRBD2 is taken as the D call from the table, unchecked against the DNA. The CDR3 is 9 residues long, ends included. Germline V gives CDR1 MGHDK, CDR2 SYGVNS. The CDR3: CASSGVAGG.

This chain connects TRBV6-4 to TRBJ2-5, with TRBD2 identical over 9 bases. After removal of 5 bases from V and 1 base from J, the junction contained 5 bases not matched to a gene. In germline, CDR1 is MRHNA, CDR2 SNTAGT. CDR3 length equals 15 residues. CDR3 loop: CASSLIAGAQETQYF. The CDR3 DNA sequence: TGTGCCAGCAGTCTCATAGCGGGGGCCCAAGAGACCCAGTACTTC.

The DNA of the CDR3 is TGTGCCAGCAGTCTACGGGGAATCCACTCCTACGAGCAGTACTTC. Its translation is CASSLRGIHSYEQYF. This chain joins TRBV28 and TRBJ2-7, with D perhaps TRBD2 (5 bases). The CDR3 has 15 amino acids. CDR1 is MDHEN, CDR2 SYDVKM, per germline. V was shortened by 5 bases and J by 0 bases, with 14 bases between the two germline ends.

V and J are TRBV4-3 and TRBJ2-1; TRBD2 aligns across 10 bases. Per the germline V gene, CDR1 is LGHNA and CDR2 is YSLEER. With 3 bases clipped from V and 2 bases from J, the junction kept 4 bases outside the gene matches. The CDR3 is 16 residues long. The CDR3 DNA reads TGCGCCAGCAGCCAGGGTAGCGGGAGGACCTACAATGAGCAGTTCTTC. Its translation: CASSQGSGRTYNEQFF.

The chain carries TRBV6-5 and TRBJ1-5; D not certain. Germline V gene data show CDR1 as MNHEY and CDR2 as SVGAGI. The length of the CDR3 is 15 residues. V dropped 0 bases and J dropped 0 bases, with 6 bases sitting between them. DNA for the CDR3: TGTGCCAGCAGTTACTCGGCGGATAGCAATCAGCCCCAGCATTTT. The encoded protein is CASSYSADSNQPQHF.

The genes are TRBV5-6 and TRBJ1-1; D is possibly TRBD1 (6 bases). The CDR3 covers 15 residues. Per the germline V gene, CDR1 is SGHDT and CDR2 is YYEEEE. Trimming took off 0 bases at V and 4 bases at J, with 13 bases between the two ends. CDR3 sequence (DNA): TGTGCCAGCAGCTTGGTCGCCCAGGGGAGCACTGAAGCTTTCTTT. This gives the protein CASSLVAQGSTEAFF.

The chain carries TRBV6-6 and TRBJ1-5; D uncertain. This CDR3 has 15 residues. Trimming pared 2 bases from V and 4 bases from J, leaving 12 bases between. In germline, CDR1 is MNHNY, CDR2 SVGAGI (reference sequence). This chain's CDR3 is CASSYGRAGNQPQHF. As DNA, the CDR3 is TGTGCCAGCAGTTACGGGAGGGCTGGTAATCAGCCCCAGCATTTT.

V usage is TRBV27 and J usage is TRBJ2-1; D gene uncertain. V lost 5 bases, J lost 10 bases, and 12 bases lay in between. The CDR3 spans 12 residues. Germline CDR1 and CDR2: MNHEY and SMNVEV (reference sequence). CDR3 DNA: TGTGCCAGCAGTCCAACCCGCAAAGAGCAGTTCTTC. Its protein product is CASSPTRKEQFF.

About this clone: This may come from a read error, since a much larger clone is one base off. The chain couples TRBV4-1 to TRBJ1-5; D might be TRBD1 (6 bases). CDR3 size: 15 residues. V shed 0 bases and J shed 1 base, with 7 bases lying between them. Germline lookup yields CDR1 MGHRA and CDR2 YSYEKL. CDR3 region: CASSQDTGSNQPQHF. The CDR3 DNA sequence: TGCGCCAGCAGCCAAGATACAGGGAGCAATCAGCCCCAGCATTTT.

This chain joins TRBV4-1 and TRBJ2-1; the D gene is possibly TRBD2 (6 bases). Trimming shortened V by 0 bases and J by 7 bases, and 10 bases separated the two germline ends. CDR1 is MGHRA, CDR2 YSYEKL, per germline. This CDR3 region has 14 residues. Here the CDR3 DNA reads TGCGCCAGCAGCCAAGAGGCAGGGAGGAATGAGCAGTTCTTC. It translates to CASSQEAGRNEQFF.

The chain recombines TRBV28 with TRBJ2-3; D is ambiguous. The V end lost 5 bases, the J end lost 0 bases, and 12 bases lay between the germline ends. Germline-derived CDR1 and CDR2 are MDHEN and SYDVKM. This CDR3 is 15 amino acids long. The CDR3 sequence is CASSVRITSTDTQYF. As DNA, the CDR3 is TGTGCCAGCAGTGTAAGGATTACTAGCACAGATACGCAGTATTTT.

This chain links TRBV6-6 with TRBJ2-1; 8 bases match TRBD1. Trimming took 6 bases from V and 2 from J; bases not matched to a gene: 6. Germline lookup yields CDR1 MNHNY and CDR2 SVGAGI (reference sequence). The CDR3 has 15 residues. The CDR3 here is CASSLGQAAYNEQFF. The CDR3, as DNA: TGTGCCAGCAGCCTGGGACAGGCTGCCTACAATGAGCAGTTCTTC.

This clone has just one count. This rearrangement joins TRBV27 to TRBJ1-1, with 7 bases fitting TRBD1. CDR1 and CDR2 (germline): MNHEY, SMNVEV (reference sequence). The CDR3 runs to 16 residues. The V gene end was trimmed by 6 bases and the J gene end by 1 base; junction bases not matched to a gene: 11. The chain's CDR3 is CASRQGVWSRNTEAFF. The CDR3 nucleotides are TGTGCCAGCAGGCAGGGGGTGTGGTCCAGGAACACTGAAGCTTTCTTT.

In DNA form, the CDR3 reads TGTGCCAGCAGTTCCCCCCCGGGACACTTCTATGGCTACACCTTC. Protein sequence: CASSSPPGHFYGYTF. The chain couples TRBV28 to TRBJ1-2, with D possibly matching TRBD1 (6 bases). The V end was cut by 4 bases, the J end by 4 bases, with 16 bases between. This CDR3 comprises 15 residues. Per germline, CDR1 MDHEN and CDR2 SYDVKM.

The rearrangement links TRBV9 to TRBJ2-7, with 8 bases fitting TRBD1. Per the germline V gene, CDR1 is SGDLS and CDR2 is YYNGEE. The CDR3 length is 16 residues. With 0 bases clipped from V and 0 bases from J, the junction kept 5 bases outside the gene matches. CDR3 bases: TGTGCCAGCAGCGTAGGTCTGGACAGGGTCTCCTACGAGCAGTACTTC. Its protein product is CASSVGLDRVSYEQYF.

On this clone itself: Other DNA variants within this sample encode the same CDR3. The J gene is TRBJ2-1, the V gene TRBV7-9; the D gene is possibly TRBD2 (5 bases). The germline V gene encodes CDR1 SEHNR and CDR2 FQNEAQ (reference sequence). The CDR3 spans 11 residues. V was trimmed by 3 bases and J by 9 bases, leaving 6 bases between them. CDR3 loop: CASSLSGEQFF. The DNA for the CDR3 is TGTGCCAGCAGCTTGAGCGGTGAGCAGTTCTTC. The full variable domain, rest sourced from reference TRBV7-9 and TRBJ2-1, is DTGVSQNPRHKITKRGQNVTFRCDPISEHNRLYWYRQTLGQGPEFLTYFQNEAQLEKSRLLSDRFSAERPKGSFSTLEIQRTEQGDSAMYLCASSLSGEQFFGPGTRLTVL.

This chain joins TRBV29-1 and TRBJ2-3; 7 nucleotides agree with TRBD2. Germline-derived CDR1 and CDR2 are SQVTM and ANQGSEA. This CDR3 spans 15 amino acids. The V and J ends lost 2 bases and 1 base, in that order; junction bases with no gene match: 6. The CDR3 spells CSVEMTGGGTDTQYF. The DNA for the CDR3 is TGCAGCGTTGAAATGACGGGAGGCGGCACAGATACGCAGTATTTT.

This chain uses TRBV14 with TRBJ1-1, with D possibly being TRBD1 (5 bases). CDR1 SGHDN and CDR2 FVKESK come from the germline V gene. This CDR3 is 16 amino acids long. Between the trimmed V and J ends, which lost 1 base and 0 bases, there was a span of 12 bases. The CDR3 DNA is TGTGCCAGCAGCCAAGGTAGGGGATTCATGAACACTGAAGCTTTCTTT. Translating gives CASSQGRGFMNTEAFF.